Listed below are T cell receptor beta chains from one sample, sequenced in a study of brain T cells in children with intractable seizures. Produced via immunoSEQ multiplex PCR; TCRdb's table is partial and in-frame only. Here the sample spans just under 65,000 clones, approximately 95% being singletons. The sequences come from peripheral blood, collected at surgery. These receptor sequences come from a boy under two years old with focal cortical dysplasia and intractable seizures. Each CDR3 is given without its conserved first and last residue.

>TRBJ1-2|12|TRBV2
ASSVAQRNYGYT
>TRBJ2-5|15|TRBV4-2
ASSQDQNRGSQETQY
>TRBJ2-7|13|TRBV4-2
ASSQDTGTNYEQY
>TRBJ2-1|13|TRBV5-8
ASSLSGSSYNEQF
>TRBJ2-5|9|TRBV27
ASSSRETQY
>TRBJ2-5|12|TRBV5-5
ASSLEGVQETQY
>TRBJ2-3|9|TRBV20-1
SARRPDTQY
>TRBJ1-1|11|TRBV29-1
SVEDPPVLGAF
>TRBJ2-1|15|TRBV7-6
ASSQTPLRGPNNEQF
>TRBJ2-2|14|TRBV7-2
ASSLLAGGPAGELF
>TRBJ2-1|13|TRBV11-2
ASTYDPGQGYEQF
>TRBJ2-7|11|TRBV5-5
ASSLNAGRQQY
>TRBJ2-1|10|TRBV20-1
SASLTYNEQF
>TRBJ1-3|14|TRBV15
ATSREYSSSGNTIY
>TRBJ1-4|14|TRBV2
ASHLRRQPTNEKLF
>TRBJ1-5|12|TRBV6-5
ASRGPTENQPQH
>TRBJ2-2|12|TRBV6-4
ASSDSPGAGELF
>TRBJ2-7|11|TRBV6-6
ASSYRGPHEQY
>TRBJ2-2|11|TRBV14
ASSAWATGELF
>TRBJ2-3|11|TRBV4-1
ASSRDSTDTQY
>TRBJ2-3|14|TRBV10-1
ASSEMERDGTDTQY
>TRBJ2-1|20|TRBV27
ASSSPSIAGLITNYRYNEQF
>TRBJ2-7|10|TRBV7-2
ASSLVGYEQY
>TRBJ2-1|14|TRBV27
ASSPVLAGGPGEQF
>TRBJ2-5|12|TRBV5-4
ASSRTGGKKTQY
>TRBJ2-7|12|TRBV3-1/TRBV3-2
ASSQGLAGHEQY
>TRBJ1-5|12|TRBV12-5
ASGATGSNQPQH
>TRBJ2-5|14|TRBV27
ASSSPYTGTGVPQY
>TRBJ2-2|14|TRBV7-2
ASSPRTGGNTGELF
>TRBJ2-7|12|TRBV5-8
ASTRTGFRYEQY
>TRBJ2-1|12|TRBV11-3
ASSLGGGYNEQF
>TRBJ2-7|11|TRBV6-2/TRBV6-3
ASSIAGVGEQY
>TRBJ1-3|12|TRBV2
ASNQGASGNTIY
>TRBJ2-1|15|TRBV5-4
ASSLSFFMSGTNEQF
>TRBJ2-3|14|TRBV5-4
ASSLVAGASTDTQY
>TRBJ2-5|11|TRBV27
ASSARSRETQY
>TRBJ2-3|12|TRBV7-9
ASSREQVTDTQY
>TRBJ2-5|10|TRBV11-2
ASSISQETQY
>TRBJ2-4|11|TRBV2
ASSAPGLAVLD
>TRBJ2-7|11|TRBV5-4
ASSLMQSNEQY
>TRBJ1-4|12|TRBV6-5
ASSPGTGGEKLF
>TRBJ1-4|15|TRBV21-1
ASSKKVAPGQGEKLF
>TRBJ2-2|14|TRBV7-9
ASSLTGTGATGELF
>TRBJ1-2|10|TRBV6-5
ASLSAPWGYT
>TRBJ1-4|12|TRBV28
ASSLGLTQEKLF
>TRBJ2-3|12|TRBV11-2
ASSLRGFTDTQY
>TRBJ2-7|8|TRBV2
AGDRDEQY
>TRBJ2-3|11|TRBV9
ASSVGSTDTQY
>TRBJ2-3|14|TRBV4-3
ASSQEGAGVTDTQY
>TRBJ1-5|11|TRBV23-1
ASSHNSNQPQH
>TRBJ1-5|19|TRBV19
ASSNPRRGGHLRGRNQPQH